This passage covers 24 T cell receptor beta chains from one sample sequenced in a study of blood T cell repertoires in COVID-19. Clones were sequenced by immunoSEQ multiplex PCR, and TCRdb holds only the in-frame ones, with some missing. This table has 80,000 to 95,000 clones, more than 60% appearing once. The sequencing input was peripheral blood. These receptors all stem from a woman aged 80 or over with active or convalescent COVID-19.

CDR3 loop: CASSPRDRESNEQFF. In DNA, the CDR3 is TGTGCCAGCTCGCCCCGGGACAGGGAATCTAATGAGCAGTTCTTC. V usage is TRBV18 and J usage is TRBJ2-1; 9 positions match TRBD1. CDR1 is KGHSH, CDR2 LQKENI, per germline. The CDR3 has 15 residues. Trimming removed 6 bases from V and 7 bases from J; junction bases left unmatched: 10.

The count of this clone is one. The chain has TRBV19 and TRBJ1-3; D possibly corresponds to TRBD1 (6 bases). V was clipped by 10 bases and J by 4 bases, with 14 bases between them. This CDR3 region has 13 residues. CDR1 and CDR2 (germline): LNHDA, SQIVND (reference sequence). Written as DNA, the CDR3 is TGTGCCACCGCAGGGGAAAGCGGAAACACCATATATTTT. This codes for CATAGESGNTIYF.

This chain links TRBV6-2 or TRBV6-3 with TRBJ2-1, with TRBD1 matching over 7 bases. CDR3 length equals 15 residues. Trimming cost V 6 bases and J 6 bases; bases outside gene matches: 11. CDR1 and CDR2 (germline): MNHEY, SVGEGT. This chain's CDR3 is CASSFGQAGGNEQFF. CDR3 coding DNA: TGTGCCAGCAGCTTCGGACAGGCAGGGGGCAATGAGCAGTTCTTC.

The genes are TRBV5-1 and TRBJ1-1; D is perhaps TRBD1 (6 bases). The CDR3 is made up of 14 amino acids. CDR1 and CDR2 (germline): SGHRS, YFSETQ. V was cut by 4 bases and J by 1 base, with 11 bases left in between. CDR3 sequence: CASSPLTGNTEAFF. The CDR3 coding sequence is TGCGCCAGCAGCCCACTGACAGGGAACACTGAAGCTTTCTTT. Combining the CDR3 with reference TRBV5-1 and TRBJ1-1 gives the whole variable domain KAGVTQTPRYLIKTRGQQVTLSCSPISGHRSVSWYQQTPGQGLQFLFEYFSETQRNKGNFPGRFSGRQFSNSRSEMNVSTLELGDSALYLCASSPLTGNTEAFFGQGTRLTVV.

The chain uses TRBV6-6 and TRBJ2-7, with 8 bases lining up with TRBD1. The CDR3 has 15 residues. V dropped 5 bases and J dropped 6; count of bases not matched to a gene: 12. CDR1 is MNHNY, CDR2 SVGAGI, per germline (reference sequence). The chain's CDR3 is CASSPRTGRESEQYF. The CDR3 DNA is TGTGCCAGCAGTCCCAGGACAGGGAGAGAATCCGAGCAGTACTTC.

V and J are TRBV12-3 or TRBV12-4 and TRBJ1-1, with D perhaps matching TRBD1 (6 bases). There are 13 residues in the CDR3. Trimming shortened V by 7 bases and J by 4 bases, and 13 bases separated the two germline ends. CDR3 region: CASTNTGFTEAFF. The CDR3 nucleotides read TGTGCCAGCACCAACACAGGGTTCACTGAAGCTTTCTTT.

The chain links TRBV6-1 to TRBJ1-3; D might be TRBD1 (5 bases). CDR3 length equals 13 residues. Germline CDR1 MNHNS, CDR2 SASEGT. V gave up 2 bases and J gave up 10 bases, with 12 bases separating them. This CDR3 reads CASSENGQGTIYF. In DNA form, the CDR3 reads TGTGCCAGCAGTGAAAATGGGCAGGGAACCATATATTTT.

The V call is TRBV5-1, the J call TRBJ1-6, with no clear D. Germline CDR1 SGHRS, CDR2 YFSETQ. V was shortened by 1 base and J by 7 bases, with 15 bases between the two germline ends. This CDR3 contains 16 residues. The DNA for the CDR3 is TGCGCCAGCAGCTTGAATCAGGCAGAGGGCAATTCACCCCTCCACTTT. It specifies CASSLNQAEGNSPLHF.

This clone was seen just once. This CDR3 is CAGGTNTEAFF. In nucleotides, the CDR3 is TGTGCCGGCGGGACGAACACTGAAGCTTTCTTT. V usage is TRBV6-1 and J usage is TRBJ1-1, with D maybe TRBD1 (5 bases). Per germline, CDR1 MNHNS and CDR2 SASEGT. The CDR3 is made up of 11 amino acids. The V gene lost 11 bases and the J gene lost 1 base, with 8 bases spanning the gap.

This clone is medium-sized. V usage is TRBV30 and J usage is TRBJ1-4; 9 bases fit TRBD1. Germline V gene lookup returns CDR1 GTSNPN and CDR2 SVGIG (reference sequence). The J segment lost 4 bases and the V segment lost 3 bases, leaving 6 bases of the junction unmatched. This CDR3 has 15 residues. This CDR3 reads CAWSYGTGINEKLFF. CDR3 nucleotides: TGTGCCTGGAGCTACGGGACAGGGATTAATGAAAAACTGTTTTTT.

CDR3 coding DNA: TGTGCCAGCGAACTTTCTATCGGAAACACCATATATTTT. The encoded protein is CASELSIGNTIYF. This rearrangement joins TRBV6-1 to TRBJ1-3; no reliable D call. The germline CDR1 and CDR2 sequences are MNHNS and SASEGT. Deletions cut 8 bases from V and 4 bases from J, with 12 bases between. This CDR3 is built from 13 residues.

The chain couples TRBV4-3 to TRBJ2-5; D might be TRBD1 (6 bases). V was cut by 0 bases and J by 2 bases, with 10 bases left in between. This CDR3 spans 15 amino acids. Looked up from germline, CDR1 is LGHNA and CDR2 is YSLEER. CDR3 coding DNA: TGCGCCAGCAGCCAAGATCTACAGGGACAAGAGACCCAGTACTTC. It codes for CASSQDLQGQETQYF.

The chain uses TRBV5-8 and TRBJ1-1; the D gene is possibly TRBD1 (6 bases). V was trimmed by 2 bases and J by 5 bases, leaving 13 bases between them. CDR1 is SGHTS, CDR2 YDEGEE, per germline. The CDR3 contains 14 residues. CDR3 coding DNA: TGTGCCAGCAGCTTCCTCAGGGGTGGAACTGAAGCTTTCTTT. It yields the protein CASSFLRGGTEAFF.

This chain joins TRBV11-2 and TRBJ2-5, with D possibly being TRBD1 (6 bases). Trimming left V 5 bases short and J 5 bases short, with 24 bases between. The CDR3 runs 17 residues. Germline loops: CDR1 SGHAT, CDR2 FQNNGV. For the CDR3, the DNA is TGTGCCAGCAGCCCTCAAGGCTTGGCAGGGGCCCGGGAGACCCAGTACTTC. It codes for CASSPQGLAGARETQYF.

The chain is built from TRBV10-3 and TRBJ2-7; 8 bases agree with TRBD1. Germline-derived CDR1 and CDR2 are ENHRY and SYGVKD. CDR3 size: 13 residues. J gave up 3 bases and V 4 bases, and 2 bases lay outside the gene matches. The CDR3 DNA is TGTGCCATCAGTGGGACAGGGAACTACGAGCAGTACTTC. It translates to CAISGTGNYEQYF.

V is TRBV7-8 and J is TRBJ1-1; D is uncertain. Germline loops: CDR1 SGHVS, CDR2 FQNEAQ. CDR3 length: 14 residues. Trimming left V 0 bases short and J 8 bases short, with 13 bases between. DNA for the CDR3: TGTGCCAGCAGCTTAGCGGCAGACGGAGGAGAAGCTTTCTTT. This sequence encodes CASSLAADGGEAFF. Drawing the rest from reference TRBV7-8 and TRBJ1-1, the complete variable domain is GAGVSQSPRYKVAKRGQDVALRCDPISGHVSLFWYQQALGQGPEFLTYFQNEAQLDKSGLPSDRFFAERPEGSVSTLKIQRTQQEDSAVYLCASSLAADGGEAFFGQGTRLTVV.

The chain couples TRBV5-1 to TRBJ1-4; 8 bases map to TRBD1. Germline CDR1 is SGHRS and CDR2 is YFSETQ. CDR3 length: 11 amino acids. Unmatched junction bases numbered 2, after V lost 0 bases and J lost 16 bases. CDR3: CASSLGDRGFF. For the CDR3, the DNA is TGCGCCAGCAGCTTGGGTGACAGGGGGTTTTTT.

This clone was detected once. The J gene is TRBJ1-3, the V gene TRBV6-6; tentatively, D is TRBD1 (6 bases). The CDR3 contains 16 residues. V dropped 4 bases and J dropped 4 bases, with 17 bases sitting between them. Germline V gives CDR1 MNHNY, CDR2 SVGAGI (reference sequence). CDR3 loop: CASSFTGQLIGNTIYF. The CDR3 DNA sequence: TGTGCCAGCAGTTTCACCGGACAGCTCATAGGAAACACCATATATTTT.

The genes are TRBV7-9 and TRBJ1-3; 7 nucleotides agree with TRBD1. CDR1 is SEHNR, CDR2 FQNEAQ, per germline (reference sequence). The ends lost 6 bases at V and 0 bases at J; junction bases unmatched: 5. There are 15 residues in the CDR3. CDR3 in amino acids: CASREGARSGNTIYF. DNA for the CDR3: TGTGCCAGCAGAGAGGGGGCCCGCTCTGGAAACACCATATATTTT.

V and J are TRBV28 and TRBJ1-6; D perhaps matches TRBD1 (5 bases). The germline V gene encodes CDR1 MDHEN and CDR2 SYDVKM. This CDR3 comprises 12 residues. V gave up 7 bases and J gave up 9 bases, with 10 bases separating them. The CDR3 nucleotides read TGTGCCAGCACCCGGGGGAGTTCACCCCTCCACTTT. This sequence encodes CASTRGSSPLHF.

V usage is TRBV4-3 and J usage is TRBJ1-1; D remains ambiguous. The ends were cut back, 4 bases at V and 1 base at J, with 16 bases in the middle. Germline CDR1 is LGHNA and CDR2 is YSLEER. This CDR3 region has 16 residues. The CDR3 protein is CASSRNWVGPNTEAFF. The CDR3 DNA follows: TGCGCCAGCAGCCGCAATTGGGTGGGCCCGAACACTGAAGCTTTCTTT.

The CDR3 loop is CASSILGAIGELFF. The CDR3 DNA sequence: TGTGCCAGTAGTATACTAGGGGCCATTGGGGAGCTGTTTTTT. J is TRBJ2-2 and V is TRBV19; D is possibly TRBD1 (5 bases). Trimming took 2 bases from V and 8 from J, leaving 12 bases between them. The CDR3 extends over 14 amino acids. From germline, CDR1 is LNHDA and CDR2 SQIVND (reference sequence). Together with reference TRBV19 and TRBJ2-2, the CDR3 gives the full variable domain: DGGITQSPKYLFRKEGQNVTLSCEQNLNHDAMYWYRQDPGQGLRLIYYSQIVNDFQKGDIAEGYSVSREKKESFPLTVTSAQKNPTAFYLCASSILGAIGELFFGEGSRLTVL.

The chain employs TRBV15 and TRBJ1-2; 7 bases match TRBD1. This CDR3 region has 16 residues. Germline CDR1 is LNHNV and CDR2 is YYDKDF (reference sequence). The J segment lost 4 bases and the V segment lost 3 bases, leaving 11 bases of the junction unmatched. CDR3 DNA sequence: TGTGCCACCAGCAGGGAAAGACAGGGTTTGGGCTATGGCTACACCTTC. Translated, it gives CATSRERQGLGYGYTF. The whole variable domain, remainder taken from reference TRBV15 and TRBJ1-2, is DAMVIQNPRYQVTQFGKPVTLSCSQTLNHNVMYWYQQKSSQAPKLLFHYYDKDFNNEADTPDNFQSRRPNTSFCFLDIRSPGLGDTAMYLCATSRERQGLGYGYTFGSGTRLTVV.

The chain joins TRBV29-1 to TRBJ2-3; D might be TRBD1 (5 bases). The CDR3 is made up of 14 amino acids. CDR1 is SQVTM and CDR2 is ANQGSEA in the germline V gene. V was pared by 1 base and J by 2 bases, with 10 bases between. In DNA form, the CDR3 reads TGCAGCGTTGAAGGGGGCCTGAACACAGATACGCAGTATTTT. Protein product: CSVEGGLNTDTQYF.